This T cell receptor (beta chain) derives from a study of T cell responses to AZD1222 COVID-19 vaccine. Data came from immunoSEQ multiplex PCR; TCRdb stores just in-frame clones and leaves some out. The table shows about 83,000 clones, with around 85% occurring only once. CDR1 MGHRA and CDR2 YSYEKL come from the germline V gene. The ends were cut back, 4 bases at V and 3 bases at J, with 9 bases in the middle. The CDR3 contains 14 residues. This chain uses TRBV4-1 with TRBJ2-2; D might be TRBD1 (6 bases). Source: peripheral blood, taken 28 days after the second AZD1222 dose. This clonotype was obtained from an adult who received the AZD1222 COVID-19 vaccine. The chain's CDR3 is CASSPRGDTGELFF. CDR3 in DNA: TGCGCCAGCAGCCCCAGGGGAGACACCGGGGAGCTGTTTTTT.